This T cell receptor beta chain was captured by sequencing in a study of response to subunit inactivated influenza vaccine. Germline V gene lookup returns CDR1 SGHTA and CDR2 FQGNSA. The CDR3 extends over 15 amino acids. As for this clonotype: Its antigen remains unknown. Germline is not matched at one junction end, which may reflect a read error.

TCRdb re-called the RT-PCR reads through MiXCR, storing one row per CDR3 protein. This sample has under 950,000 distinct CDR3 sequences, with roughly 20% found just once. Study observations and caveats: Researchers suggested that each seasonal influenza vaccination recruits few new T cells.

This sequence originates from a man over 45 who received an inactivated influenza vaccine. The specimen comprised PBMCs from blood, sampled roughly 5 days after vaccination. This chain joins TRBV7-2 and TRBJ2-7, with 10 bases matching TRBD2. The CDR3: CASSLLSGRSYEQYF. The DNA for the CDR3 is TGTGCTAGCAGCTTACTTAGCGGGAGGTCCTACGAGCAGTACTTC.